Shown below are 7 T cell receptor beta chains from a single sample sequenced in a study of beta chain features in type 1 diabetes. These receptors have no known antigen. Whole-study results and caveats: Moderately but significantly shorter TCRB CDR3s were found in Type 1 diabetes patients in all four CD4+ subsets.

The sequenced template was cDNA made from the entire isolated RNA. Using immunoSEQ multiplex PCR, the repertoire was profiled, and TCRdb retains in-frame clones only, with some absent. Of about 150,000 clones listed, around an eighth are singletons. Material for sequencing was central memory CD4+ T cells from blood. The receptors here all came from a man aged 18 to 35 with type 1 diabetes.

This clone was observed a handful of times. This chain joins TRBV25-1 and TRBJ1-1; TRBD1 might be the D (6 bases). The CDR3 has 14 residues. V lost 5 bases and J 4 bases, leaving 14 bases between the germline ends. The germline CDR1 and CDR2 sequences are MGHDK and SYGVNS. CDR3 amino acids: CASSPTGGSTEAFF. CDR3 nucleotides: TGTGCCAGCAGTCCGACAGGAGGAAGCACTGAAGCTTTCTTT.

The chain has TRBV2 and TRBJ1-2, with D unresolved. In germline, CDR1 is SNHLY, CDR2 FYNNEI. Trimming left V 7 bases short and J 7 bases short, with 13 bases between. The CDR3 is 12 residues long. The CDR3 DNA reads TGTGCCAGCACCGGGTCACAGTTTGGCTACACCTTC. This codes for CASTGSQFGYTF.

The CDR3 region is CASSVGPETEAFF. The CDR3 DNA follows: TGTGCCAGCAGCGTAGGTCCTGAGACTGAAGCTTTCTTT. V is TRBV9 and J is TRBJ1-1, with D unclear. There are 13 residues in the CDR3. Germline CDR1 is SGDLS and CDR2 is YYNGEE. Trimming removed 0 bases from V and 5 bases from J, with 8 bases in between. Full variable domain (remainder filled in from reference TRBV9 and TRBJ1-1): DSGVTQTPKHLITATGQRVTLRCSPRSGDLSVYWYQQSLDQGLQFLIQYYNGEERAKGNILERFSAQQFPDLHSELNLSSLELGDSALYFCASSVGPETEAFFGQGTRLTVV.

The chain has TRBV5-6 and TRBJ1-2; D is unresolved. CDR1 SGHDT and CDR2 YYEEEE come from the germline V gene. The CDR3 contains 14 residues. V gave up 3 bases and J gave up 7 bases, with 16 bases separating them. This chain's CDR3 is CASSSENIRGGYTF. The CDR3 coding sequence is TGTGCCAGCAGCTCAGAAAACATCCGGGGTGGCTACACCTTC.

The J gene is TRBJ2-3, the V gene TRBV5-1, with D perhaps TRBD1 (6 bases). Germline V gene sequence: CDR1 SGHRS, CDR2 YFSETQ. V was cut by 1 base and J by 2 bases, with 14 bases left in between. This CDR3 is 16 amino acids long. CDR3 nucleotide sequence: TGCGCCAGCAGCTTGACAGGGCCAGGGCACACAGATACGCAGTATTTT. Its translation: CASSLTGPGHTDTQYF. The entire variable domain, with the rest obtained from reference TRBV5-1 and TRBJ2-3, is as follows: KAGVTQTPRYLIKTRGQQVTLSCSPISGHRSVSWYQQTPGQGLQFLFEYFSETQRNKGNFPGRFSGRQFSNSRSEMNVSTLELGDSALYLCASSLTGPGHTDTQYFGPGTRLTVL.

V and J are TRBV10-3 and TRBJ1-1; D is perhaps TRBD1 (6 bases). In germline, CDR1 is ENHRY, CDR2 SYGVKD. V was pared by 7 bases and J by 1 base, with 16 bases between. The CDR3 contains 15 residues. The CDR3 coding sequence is TGTGCCATCACCGATTCGGGCAGGGGGAACACTGAAGCTTTCTTT. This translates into CAITDSGRGNTEAFF.

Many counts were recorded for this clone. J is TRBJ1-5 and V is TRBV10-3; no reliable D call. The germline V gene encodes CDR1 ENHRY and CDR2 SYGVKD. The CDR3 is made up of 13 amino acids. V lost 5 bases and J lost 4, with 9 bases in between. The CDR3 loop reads CAISQEPNQPQHF. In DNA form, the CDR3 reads TGTGCCATCAGTCAGGAACCTAATCAGCCCCAGCATTTT.